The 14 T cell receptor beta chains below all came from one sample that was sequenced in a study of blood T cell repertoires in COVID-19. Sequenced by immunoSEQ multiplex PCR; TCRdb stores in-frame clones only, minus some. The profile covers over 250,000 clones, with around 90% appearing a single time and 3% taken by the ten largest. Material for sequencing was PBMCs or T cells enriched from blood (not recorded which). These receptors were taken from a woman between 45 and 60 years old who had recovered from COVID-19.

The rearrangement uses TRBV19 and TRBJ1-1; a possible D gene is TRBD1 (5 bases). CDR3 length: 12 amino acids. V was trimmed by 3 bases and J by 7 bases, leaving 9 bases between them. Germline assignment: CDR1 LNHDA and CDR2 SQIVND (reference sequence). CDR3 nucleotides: TGTGCCAGTAGTATGTGGCAGGGTGAAGCTTTCTTT. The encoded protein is CASSMWQGEAFF.

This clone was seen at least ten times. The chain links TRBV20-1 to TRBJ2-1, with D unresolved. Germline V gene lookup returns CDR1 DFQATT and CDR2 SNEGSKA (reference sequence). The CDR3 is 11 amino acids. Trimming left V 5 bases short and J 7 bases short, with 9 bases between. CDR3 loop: CSAPTPNEQFF. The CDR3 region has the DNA TGCAGTGCTCCTACTCCTAATGAGCAGTTCTTC.

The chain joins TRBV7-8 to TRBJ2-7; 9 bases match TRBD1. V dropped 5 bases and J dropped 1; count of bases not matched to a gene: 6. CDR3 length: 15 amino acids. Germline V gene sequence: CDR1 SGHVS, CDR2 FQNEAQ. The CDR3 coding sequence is TGTGCCAGCAGCCGTGGGACAGGGAATTCCTACGAGCAGTACTTC. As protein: CASSRGTGNSYEQYF.

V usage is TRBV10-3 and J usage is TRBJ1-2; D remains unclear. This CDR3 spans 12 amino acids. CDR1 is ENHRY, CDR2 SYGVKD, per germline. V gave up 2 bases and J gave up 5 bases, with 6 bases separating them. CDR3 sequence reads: CAISEVSYGYTF. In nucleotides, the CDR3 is TGTGCCATCAGTGAGGTATCGTATGGCTACACCTTC.

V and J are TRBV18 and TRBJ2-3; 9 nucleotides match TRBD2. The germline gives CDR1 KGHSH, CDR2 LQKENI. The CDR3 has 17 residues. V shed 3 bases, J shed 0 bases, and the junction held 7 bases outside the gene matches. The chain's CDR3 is CASSPTLAGRSTDTQYF. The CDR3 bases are TGTGCCAGCTCACCGACTCTAGCGGGGCGAAGCACAGATACGCAGTATTTT.

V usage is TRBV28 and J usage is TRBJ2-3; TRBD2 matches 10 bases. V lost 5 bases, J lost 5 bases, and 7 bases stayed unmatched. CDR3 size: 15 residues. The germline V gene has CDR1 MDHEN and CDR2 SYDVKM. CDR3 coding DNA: TGTGCCAGCAGTCCCCCTAGCGGGAGCCTAGATACGCAGTATTTT. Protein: CASSPPSGSLDTQYF.

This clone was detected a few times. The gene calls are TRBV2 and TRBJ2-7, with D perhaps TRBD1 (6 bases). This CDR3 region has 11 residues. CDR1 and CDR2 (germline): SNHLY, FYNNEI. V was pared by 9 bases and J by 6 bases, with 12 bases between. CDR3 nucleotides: TGTGCCAGGAAAACAGGGACCGAGCAGTACTTC. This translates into CARKTGTEQYF.

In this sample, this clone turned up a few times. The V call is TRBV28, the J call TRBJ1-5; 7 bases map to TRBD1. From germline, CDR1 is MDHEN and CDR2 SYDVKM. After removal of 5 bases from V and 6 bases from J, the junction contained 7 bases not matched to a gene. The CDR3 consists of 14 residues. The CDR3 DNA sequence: TGTGCCAGCAGTACCACAGGGGTAGCTCAGCCCCAGCATTTT. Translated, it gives CASSTTGVAQPQHF.

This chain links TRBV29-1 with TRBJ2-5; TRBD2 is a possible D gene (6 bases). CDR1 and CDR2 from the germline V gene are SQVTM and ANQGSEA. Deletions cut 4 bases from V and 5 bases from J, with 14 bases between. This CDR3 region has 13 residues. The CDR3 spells CSVGGVFGETQYF. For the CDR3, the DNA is TGCAGCGTTGGCGGGGTGTTTGGGGAGACCCAGTACTTC.

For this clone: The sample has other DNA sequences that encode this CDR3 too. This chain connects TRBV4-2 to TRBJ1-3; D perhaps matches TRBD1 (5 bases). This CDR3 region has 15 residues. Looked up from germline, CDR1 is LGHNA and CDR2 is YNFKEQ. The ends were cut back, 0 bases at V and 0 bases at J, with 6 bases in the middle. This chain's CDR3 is CASSQDRVSGNTIYF. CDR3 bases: TGTGCCAGCAGCCAAGACAGGGTCTCTGGAAACACCATATATTTT.

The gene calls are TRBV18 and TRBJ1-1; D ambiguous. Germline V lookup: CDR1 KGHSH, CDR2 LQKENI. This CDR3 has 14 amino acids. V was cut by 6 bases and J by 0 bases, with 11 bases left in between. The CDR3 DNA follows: TGTGCCAGCTCGGTCCAAAGCATGAACACTGAAGCTTTCTTT. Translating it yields CASSVQSMNTEAFF.

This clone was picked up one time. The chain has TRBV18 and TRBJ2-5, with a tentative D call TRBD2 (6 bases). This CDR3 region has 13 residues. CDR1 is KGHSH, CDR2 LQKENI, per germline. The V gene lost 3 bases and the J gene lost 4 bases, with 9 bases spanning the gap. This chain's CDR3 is CASSPEGRETQYF. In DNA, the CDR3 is TGTGCCAGCTCACCGGAGGGTCGAGAGACCCAGTACTTC.

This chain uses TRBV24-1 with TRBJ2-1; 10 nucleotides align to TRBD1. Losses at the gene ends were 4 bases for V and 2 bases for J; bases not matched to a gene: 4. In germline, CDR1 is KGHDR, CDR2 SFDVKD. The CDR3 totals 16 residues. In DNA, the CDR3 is TGTGCCACCAGTGACGCCGGGACAGGGGCCTACAATGAGCAGTTCTTC. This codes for CATSDAGTGAYNEQFF.

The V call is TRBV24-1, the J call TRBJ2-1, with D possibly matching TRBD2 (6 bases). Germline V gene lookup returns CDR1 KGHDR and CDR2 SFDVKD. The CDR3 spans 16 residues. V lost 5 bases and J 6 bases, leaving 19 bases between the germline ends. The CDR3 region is CATSGGGTILGNEQFF. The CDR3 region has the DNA TGTGCCACCAGTGGGGGCGGGACCATCTTGGGCAATGAGCAGTTCTTC.